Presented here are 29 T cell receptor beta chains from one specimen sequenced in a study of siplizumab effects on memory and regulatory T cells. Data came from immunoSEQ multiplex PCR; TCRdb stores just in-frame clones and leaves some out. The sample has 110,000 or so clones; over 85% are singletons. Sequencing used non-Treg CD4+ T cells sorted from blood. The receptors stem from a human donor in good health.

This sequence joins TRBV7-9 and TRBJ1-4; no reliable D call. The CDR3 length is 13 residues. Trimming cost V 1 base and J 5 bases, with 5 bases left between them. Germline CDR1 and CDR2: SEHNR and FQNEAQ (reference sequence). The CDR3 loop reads CASSLEVNEKLFF. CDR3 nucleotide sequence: TGTGCCAGCAGCTTAGAAGTAAATGAAAAACTGTTTTTT. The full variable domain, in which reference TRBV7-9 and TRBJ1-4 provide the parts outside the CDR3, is DTGVSQNPRHKITKRGQNVTFRCDPISEHNRLYWYRQTLGQGPEFLTYFQNEAQLEKSRLLSDRFSAERPKGSFSTLEIQRTEQGDSAMYLCASSLEVNEKLFFGSGTQLSVL.

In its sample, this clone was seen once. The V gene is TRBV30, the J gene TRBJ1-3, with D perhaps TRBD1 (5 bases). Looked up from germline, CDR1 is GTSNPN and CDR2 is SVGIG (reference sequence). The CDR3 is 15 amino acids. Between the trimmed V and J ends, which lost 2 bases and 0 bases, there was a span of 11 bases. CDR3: CAWSTSGGSGNTIYF. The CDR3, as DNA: TGTGCCTGGAGTACTTCGGGGGGCTCTGGAAACACCATATATTTT.

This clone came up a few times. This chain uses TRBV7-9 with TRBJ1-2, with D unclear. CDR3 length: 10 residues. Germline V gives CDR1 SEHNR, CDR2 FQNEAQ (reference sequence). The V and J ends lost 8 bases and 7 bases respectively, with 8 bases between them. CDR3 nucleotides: TGTGCCAGCCAAAGCAGTGGCTACACCTTC. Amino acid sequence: CASQSSGYTF.

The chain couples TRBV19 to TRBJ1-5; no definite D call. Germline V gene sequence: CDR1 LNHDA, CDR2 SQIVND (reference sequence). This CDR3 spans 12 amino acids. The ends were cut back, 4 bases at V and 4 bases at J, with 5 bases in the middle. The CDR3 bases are TGTGCCAGTAGTACCATAAATCAGCCCCAGCATTTT. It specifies CASSTINQPQHF. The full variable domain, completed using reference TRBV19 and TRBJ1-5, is DGGITQSPKYLFRKEGQNVTLSCEQNLNHDAMYWYRQDPGQGLRLIYYSQIVNDFQKGDIAEGYSVSREKKESFPLTVTSAQKNPTAFYLCASSTINQPQHFGDGTRLSIL.

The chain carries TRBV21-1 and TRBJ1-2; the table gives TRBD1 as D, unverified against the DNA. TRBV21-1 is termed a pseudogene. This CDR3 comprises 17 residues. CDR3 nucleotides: TGTGCCAGCAGCAAAGTAGGGGCAGGAAAGATGGACTATGGCTACACCTTC. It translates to CASSKVGAGKMDYGYTF.

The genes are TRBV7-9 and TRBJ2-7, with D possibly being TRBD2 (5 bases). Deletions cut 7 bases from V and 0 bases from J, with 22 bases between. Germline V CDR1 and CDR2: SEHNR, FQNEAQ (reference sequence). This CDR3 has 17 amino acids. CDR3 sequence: CASTQAPGFVSSYEQYF. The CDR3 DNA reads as TGTGCCAGCACCCAGGCCCCGGGATTCGTTAGCTCCTACGAGCAGTACTTC.

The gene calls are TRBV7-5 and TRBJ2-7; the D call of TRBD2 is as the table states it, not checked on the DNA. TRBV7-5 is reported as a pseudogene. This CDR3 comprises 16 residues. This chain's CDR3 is CVRSLAIRGDSYEQYF. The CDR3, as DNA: TGTGTCAGAAGCTTAGCGATCCGGGGGGACTCCTACGAGCAGTACTTC.

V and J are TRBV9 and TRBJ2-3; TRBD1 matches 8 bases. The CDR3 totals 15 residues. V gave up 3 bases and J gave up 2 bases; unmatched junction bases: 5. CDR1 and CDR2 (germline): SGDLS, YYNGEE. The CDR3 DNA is TGTGCCAGCAGCGAACCGGGACAGGACACAGATACGCAGTATTTT. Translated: CASSEPGQDTDTQYF.

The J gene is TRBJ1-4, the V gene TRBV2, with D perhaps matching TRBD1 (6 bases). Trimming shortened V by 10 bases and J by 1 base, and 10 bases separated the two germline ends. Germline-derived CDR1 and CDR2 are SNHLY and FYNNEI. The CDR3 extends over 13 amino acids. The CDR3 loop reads CATKQGTNEKLFF. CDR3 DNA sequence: TGTGCCACCAAACAGGGAACTAATGAAAAACTGTTTTTT.

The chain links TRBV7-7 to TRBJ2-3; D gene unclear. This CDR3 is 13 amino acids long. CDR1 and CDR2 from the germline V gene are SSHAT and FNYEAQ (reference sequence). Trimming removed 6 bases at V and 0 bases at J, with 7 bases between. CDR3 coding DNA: TGTGCCAGCAGGGCCGCTAGCACAGATACGCAGTATTTT. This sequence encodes CASRAASTDTQYF.

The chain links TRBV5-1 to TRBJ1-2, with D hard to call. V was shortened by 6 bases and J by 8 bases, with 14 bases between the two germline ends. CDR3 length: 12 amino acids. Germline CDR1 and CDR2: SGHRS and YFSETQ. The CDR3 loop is CASNEVGEGYTF. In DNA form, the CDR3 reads TGCGCCAGCAACGAGGTGGGAGAAGGCTACACCTTC.

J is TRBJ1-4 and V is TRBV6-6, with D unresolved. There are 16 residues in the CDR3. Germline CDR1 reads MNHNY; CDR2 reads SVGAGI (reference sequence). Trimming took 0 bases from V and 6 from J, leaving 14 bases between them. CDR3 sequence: CASSYSMSRVDEKLFF. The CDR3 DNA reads TGTGCCAGCAGTTACTCGATGTCGAGGGTCGATGAAAAACTGTTTTTT.

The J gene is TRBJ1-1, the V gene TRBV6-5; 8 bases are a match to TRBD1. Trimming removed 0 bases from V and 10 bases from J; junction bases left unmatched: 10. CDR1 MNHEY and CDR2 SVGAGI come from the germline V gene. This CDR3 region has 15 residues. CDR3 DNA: TGTGCCAGCAGTTACTCGAGACAGGGGTCCCCTGGAGCTTTCTTT. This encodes CASSYSRQGSPGAFF.

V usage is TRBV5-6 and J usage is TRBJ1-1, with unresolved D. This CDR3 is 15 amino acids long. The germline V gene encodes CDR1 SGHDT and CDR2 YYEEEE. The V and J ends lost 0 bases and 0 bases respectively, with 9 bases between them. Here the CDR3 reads CASSLGQIMNTEAFF. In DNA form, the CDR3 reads TGTGCCAGCAGCTTGGGGCAGATCATGAACACTGAAGCTTTCTTT.

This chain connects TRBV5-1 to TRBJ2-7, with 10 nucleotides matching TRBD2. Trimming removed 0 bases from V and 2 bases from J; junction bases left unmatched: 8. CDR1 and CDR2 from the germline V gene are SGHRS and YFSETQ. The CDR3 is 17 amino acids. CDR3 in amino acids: CASSLALAGGLTYEQYF. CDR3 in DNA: TGCGCCAGCAGCTTGGCCTTAGCGGGGGGTCTGACCTACGAGCAGTACTTC. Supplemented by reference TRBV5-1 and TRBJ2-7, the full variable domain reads KAGVTQTPRYLIKTRGQQVTLSCSPISGHRSVSWYQQTPGQGLQFLFEYFSETQRNKGNFPGRFSGRQFSNSRSEMNVSTLELGDSALYLCASSLALAGGLTYEQYFGPGTRLTVT.

The CDR3 is CASSIRSQNTEAFF. In DNA, the CDR3 is TGTGCCAGCAGCATAAGGAGTCAGAACACTGAAGCTTTCTTT. The V gene is TRBV9, the J gene TRBJ1-1; D not certain. Germline V gene data show CDR1 as SGDLS and CDR2 as YYNGEE. V gave up 4 bases and J gave up 1 base, with 11 bases separating them. The CDR3 runs 14 residues.

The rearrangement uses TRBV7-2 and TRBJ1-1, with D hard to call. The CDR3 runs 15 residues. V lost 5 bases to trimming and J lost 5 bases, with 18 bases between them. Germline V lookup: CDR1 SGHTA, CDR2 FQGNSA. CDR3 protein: CASSPQVGLSTEAFF. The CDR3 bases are TGTGCCAGCAGCCCGCAGGTCGGACTTTCGACTGAAGCTTTCTTT.

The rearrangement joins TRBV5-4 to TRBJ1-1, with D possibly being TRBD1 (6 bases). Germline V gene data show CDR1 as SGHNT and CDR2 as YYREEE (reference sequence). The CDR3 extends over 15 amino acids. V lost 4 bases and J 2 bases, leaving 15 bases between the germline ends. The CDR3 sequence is CASSILQGSNTEAFF. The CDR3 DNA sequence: TGTGCCAGCAGCATTCTTCAGGGGTCAAACACTGAAGCTTTCTTT.

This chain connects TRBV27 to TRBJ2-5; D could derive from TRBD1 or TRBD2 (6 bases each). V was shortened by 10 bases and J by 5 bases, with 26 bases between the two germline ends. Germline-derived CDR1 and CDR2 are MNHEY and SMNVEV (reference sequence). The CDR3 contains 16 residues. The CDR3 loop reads CATRAWGAGAGETQYF. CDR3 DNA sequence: TGTGCCACCAGGGCTTGGGGGGCTGGGGCAGGCGAGACCCAGTACTTC.

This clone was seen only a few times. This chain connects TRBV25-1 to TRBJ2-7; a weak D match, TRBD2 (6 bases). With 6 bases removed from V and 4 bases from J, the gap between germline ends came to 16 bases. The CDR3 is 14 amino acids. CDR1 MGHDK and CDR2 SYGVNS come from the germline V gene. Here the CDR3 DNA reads TGTGCCAGCAGAAGGGACTTCCCGGATTACGAGCAGTACTTC. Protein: CASRRDFPDYEQYF.

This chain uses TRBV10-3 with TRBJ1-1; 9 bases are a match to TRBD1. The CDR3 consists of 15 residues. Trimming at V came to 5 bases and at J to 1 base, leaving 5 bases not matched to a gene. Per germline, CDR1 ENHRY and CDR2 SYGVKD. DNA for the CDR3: TGTGCCATCAGTCCCGGGACAGGGTGGAACACTGAAGCTTTCTTT. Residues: CAISPGTGWNTEAFF.

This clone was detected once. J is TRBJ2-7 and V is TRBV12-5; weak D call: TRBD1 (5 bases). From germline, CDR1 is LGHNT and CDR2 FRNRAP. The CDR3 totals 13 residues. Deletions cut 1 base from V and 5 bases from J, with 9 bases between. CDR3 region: CASGLALRDEQYF. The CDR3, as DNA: TGTGCTAGTGGTTTGGCGCTCAGGGACGAGCAGTACTTC.

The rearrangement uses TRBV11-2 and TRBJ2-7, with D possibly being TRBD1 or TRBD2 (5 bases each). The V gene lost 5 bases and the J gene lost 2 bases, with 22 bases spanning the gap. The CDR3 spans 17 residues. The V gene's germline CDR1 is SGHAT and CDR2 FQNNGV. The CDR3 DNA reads TGTGCCAGCAGCCGTTTGAGGGGCCAGGGTCTCACCTACGAGCAGTACTTC. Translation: CASSRLRGQGLTYEQYF.

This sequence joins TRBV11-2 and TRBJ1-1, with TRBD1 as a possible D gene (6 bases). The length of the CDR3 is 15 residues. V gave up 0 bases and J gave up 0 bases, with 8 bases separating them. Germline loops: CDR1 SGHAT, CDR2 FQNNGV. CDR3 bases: TGTGCCAGCAGCTTAGAAAGGGGGATGAACACTGAAGCTTTCTTT. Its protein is CASSLERGMNTEAFF.

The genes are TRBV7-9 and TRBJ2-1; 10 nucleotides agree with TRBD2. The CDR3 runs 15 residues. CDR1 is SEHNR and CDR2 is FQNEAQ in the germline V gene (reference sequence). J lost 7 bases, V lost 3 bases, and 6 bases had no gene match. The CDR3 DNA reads TGTGCCAGCAGCTTTAGCGGGGGGACGAGGAATGAGCAGTTCTTC. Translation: CASSFSGGTRNEQFF.

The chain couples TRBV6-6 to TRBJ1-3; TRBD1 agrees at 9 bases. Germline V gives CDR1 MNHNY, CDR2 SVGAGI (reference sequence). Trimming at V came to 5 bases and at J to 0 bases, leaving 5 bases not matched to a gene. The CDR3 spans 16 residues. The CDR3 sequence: CASSGDRAISGNTIYF. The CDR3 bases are TGTGCCAGCAGTGGGGACAGGGCGATCTCTGGAAACACCATATATTTT.

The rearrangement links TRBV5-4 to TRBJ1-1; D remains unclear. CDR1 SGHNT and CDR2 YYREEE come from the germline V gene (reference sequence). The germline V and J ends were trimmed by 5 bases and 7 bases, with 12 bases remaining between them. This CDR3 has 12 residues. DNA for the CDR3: TGTGCCAGCAGTCCGGTAATCGGTGAAGCTTTCTTT. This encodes CASSPVIGEAFF. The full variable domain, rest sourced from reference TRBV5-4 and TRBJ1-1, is ETGVTQSPTHLIKTRGQQVTLRCSSQSGHNTVSWYQQALGQGPQFIFQYYREEENGRGNFPPRFSGLQFPNYSSELNVNALELDDSALYLCASSPVIGEAFFGQGTRLTVV.

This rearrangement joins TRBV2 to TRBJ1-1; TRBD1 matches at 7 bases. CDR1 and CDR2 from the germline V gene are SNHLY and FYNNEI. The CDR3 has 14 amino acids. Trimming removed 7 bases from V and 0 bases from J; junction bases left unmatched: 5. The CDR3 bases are TGTGCCAGCACCAGACAGGGTATGAACACTGAAGCTTTCTTT. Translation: CASTRQGMNTEAFF.

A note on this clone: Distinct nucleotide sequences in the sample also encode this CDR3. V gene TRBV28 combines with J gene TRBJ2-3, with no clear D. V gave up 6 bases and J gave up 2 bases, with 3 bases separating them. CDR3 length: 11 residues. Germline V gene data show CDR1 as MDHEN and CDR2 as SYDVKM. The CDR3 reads CASRATDTQYF. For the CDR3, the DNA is TGTGCCAGCAGAGCCACAGATACGCAGTATTTT.